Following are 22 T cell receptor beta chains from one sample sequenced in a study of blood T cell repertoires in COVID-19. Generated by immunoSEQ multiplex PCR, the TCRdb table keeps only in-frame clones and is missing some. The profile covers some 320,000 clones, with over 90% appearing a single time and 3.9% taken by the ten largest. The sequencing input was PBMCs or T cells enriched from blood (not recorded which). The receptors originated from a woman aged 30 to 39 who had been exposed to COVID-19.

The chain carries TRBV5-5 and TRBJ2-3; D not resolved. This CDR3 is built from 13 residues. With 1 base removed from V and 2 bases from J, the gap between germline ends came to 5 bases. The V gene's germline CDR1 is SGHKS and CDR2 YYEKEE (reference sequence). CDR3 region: CASSLRVTDTQYF. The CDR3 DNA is TGTGCCAGCAGCTTGCGGGTCACAGATACGCAGTATTTT.

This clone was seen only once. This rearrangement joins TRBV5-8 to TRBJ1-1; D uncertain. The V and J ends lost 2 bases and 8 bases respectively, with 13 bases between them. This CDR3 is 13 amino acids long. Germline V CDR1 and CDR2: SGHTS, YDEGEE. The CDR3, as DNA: TGTGCCAGCAGCTTTGGCTGGGAGGTAGAAGCTTTCTTT. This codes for CASSFGWEVEAFF.

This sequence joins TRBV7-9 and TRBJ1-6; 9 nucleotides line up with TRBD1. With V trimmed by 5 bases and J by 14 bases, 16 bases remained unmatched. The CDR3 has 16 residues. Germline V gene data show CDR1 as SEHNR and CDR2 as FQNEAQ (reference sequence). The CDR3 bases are TGTGCCAGCAGCCTGACTAAGGACAGGGGAGAACGGGCCCTCCACTTT. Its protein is CASSLTKDRGERALHF.

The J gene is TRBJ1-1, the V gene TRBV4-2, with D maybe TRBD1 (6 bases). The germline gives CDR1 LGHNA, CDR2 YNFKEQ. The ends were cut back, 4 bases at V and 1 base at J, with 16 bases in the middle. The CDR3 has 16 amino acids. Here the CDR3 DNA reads TGTGCCAGCAGCCTGATGCGAGAGGGGGAGAACACTGAAGCTTTCTTT. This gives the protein CASSLMREGENTEAFF.

The CDR3 DNA reads as TGCGCCAGCAGCCAAGCCCTAGCGGGGGTAAGCTCCTACAATGAGCAGTTCTTC. It encodes CASSQALAGVSSYNEQFF. V usage is TRBV4-3 and J usage is TRBJ2-1, with 10 bases fitting TRBD2. The CDR3 runs to 18 residues. Trimming took 1 base from V and 0 from J; bases not matched to a gene: 6. Per the germline V gene, CDR1 is LGHNA and CDR2 is YSLEER.

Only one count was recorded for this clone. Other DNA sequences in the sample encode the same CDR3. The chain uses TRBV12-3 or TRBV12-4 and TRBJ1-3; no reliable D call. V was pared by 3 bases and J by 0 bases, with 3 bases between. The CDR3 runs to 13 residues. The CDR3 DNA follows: TGTGCCAGCAGTTTCCTCTCTGGAAACACCATATATTTT. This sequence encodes CASSFLSGNTIYF.

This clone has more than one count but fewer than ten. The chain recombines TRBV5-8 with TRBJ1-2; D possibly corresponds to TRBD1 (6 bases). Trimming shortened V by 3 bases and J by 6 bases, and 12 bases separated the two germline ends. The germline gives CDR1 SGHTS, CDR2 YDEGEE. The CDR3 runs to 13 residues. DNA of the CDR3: TGTGCCAGCAGCTGGGGGCCGGGGAATGGCTACACCTTC. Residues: CASSWGPGNGYTF. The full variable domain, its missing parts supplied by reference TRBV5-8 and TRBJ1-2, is EAGVTQSPTHLIKTRGQQATLRCSPISGHTSVYWYQQALGLGLQFLLWYDEGEERNRGNFPPRFSGRQFPNYSSELNVNALELEDSALYLCASSWGPGNGYTFGSGTRLTVV.

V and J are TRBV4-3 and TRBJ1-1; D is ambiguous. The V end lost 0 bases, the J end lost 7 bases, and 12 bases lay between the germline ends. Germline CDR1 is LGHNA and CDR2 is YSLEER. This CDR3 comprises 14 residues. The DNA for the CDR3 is TGCGCCAGCAGCCAAGATCAGATGGTATTTGAAGCTTTCTTT. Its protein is CASSQDQMVFEAFF.

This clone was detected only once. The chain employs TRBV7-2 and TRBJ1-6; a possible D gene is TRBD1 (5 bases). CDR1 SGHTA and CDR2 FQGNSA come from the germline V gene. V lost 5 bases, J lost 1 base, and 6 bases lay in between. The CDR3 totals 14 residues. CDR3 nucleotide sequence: TGTGCCAGCAGCCAGGGATCCTATAATTCACCCCTCCACTTT. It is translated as CASSQGSYNSPLHF. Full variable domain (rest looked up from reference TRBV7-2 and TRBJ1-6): GAGVSQSPSNKVTEKGKDVELRCDPISGHTALYWYRQSLGQGLEFLIYFQGNSAPDKSGLPSDRFSAERTGGSVSTLTIQRTQQEDSAVYLCASSQGSYNSPLHFGNGTRLTVT.

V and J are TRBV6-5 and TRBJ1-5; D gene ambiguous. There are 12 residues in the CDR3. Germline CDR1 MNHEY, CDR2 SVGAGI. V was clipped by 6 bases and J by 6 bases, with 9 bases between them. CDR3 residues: CASRPEGQPQHF. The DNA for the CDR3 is TGTGCCAGCAGGCCAGAGGGTCAGCCCCAGCATTTT.

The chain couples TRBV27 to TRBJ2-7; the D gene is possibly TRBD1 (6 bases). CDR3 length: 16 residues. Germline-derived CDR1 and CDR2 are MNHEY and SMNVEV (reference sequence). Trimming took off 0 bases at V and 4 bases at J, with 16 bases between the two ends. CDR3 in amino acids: CASSLSAGTYIYEQYF. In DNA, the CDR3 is TGTGCCAGCAGTTTATCAGCCGGGACATATATATACGAGCAGTACTTC.

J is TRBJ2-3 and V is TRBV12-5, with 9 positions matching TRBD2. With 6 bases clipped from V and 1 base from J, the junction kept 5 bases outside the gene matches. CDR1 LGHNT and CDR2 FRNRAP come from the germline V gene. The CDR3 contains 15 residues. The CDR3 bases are TGTGCTAGTGGGGGCGGGGGGGCAGGCACAGATACGCAGTATTTT. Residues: CASGGGGAGTDTQYF.

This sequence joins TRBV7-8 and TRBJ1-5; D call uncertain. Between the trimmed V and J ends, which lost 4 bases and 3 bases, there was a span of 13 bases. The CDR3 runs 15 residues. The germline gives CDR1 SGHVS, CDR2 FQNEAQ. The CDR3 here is CASSSLPGINQPQHF. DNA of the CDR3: TGTGCCAGCAGCTCCCTCCCGGGAATCAATCAGCCCCAGCATTTT. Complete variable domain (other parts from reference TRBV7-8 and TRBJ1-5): GAGVSQSPRYKVAKRGQDVALRCDPISGHVSLFWYQQALGQGPEFLTYFQNEAQLDKSGLPSDRFFAERPEGSVSTLKIQRTQQEDSAVYLCASSSLPGINQPQHFGDGTRLSIL.

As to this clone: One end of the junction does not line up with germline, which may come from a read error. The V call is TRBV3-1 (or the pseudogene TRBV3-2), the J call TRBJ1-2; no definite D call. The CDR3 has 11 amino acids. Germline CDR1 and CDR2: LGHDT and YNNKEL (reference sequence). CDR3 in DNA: TGTGCCAGCAGCCAAGTGGAGGGTGTGGCCTTC. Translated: CASSQVEGVAF.

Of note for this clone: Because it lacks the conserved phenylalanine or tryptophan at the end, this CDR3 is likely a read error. In DNA form, the CDR3 reads TGTGCCAGCAGCGCGACCGGGACAGGGACCTATGGCTACACCCTC. It codes for CASSATGTGTYGYTL. The rearrangement uses TRBV9 and TRBJ1-2; 9 positions match TRBD1. CDR1 is SGDLS, CDR2 YYNGEE, per germline. This CDR3 comprises 15 residues. The J segment lost 4 bases and the V segment lost 3 bases, leaving 7 bases of the junction unmatched.

CDR3 coding DNA: TGCGCCAGCAGCCAAGACAGGGACACCTACTCCTATAATTCACCCCTCCACTTT. Protein product: CASSQDRDTYSYNSPLHF. The chain joins TRBV4-3 to TRBJ1-6; D possibly corresponds to TRBD1 (6 bases). The length of the CDR3 is 18 residues. Germline V lookup: CDR1 LGHNA, CDR2 YSLEER. Trimming removed 0 bases from V and 0 bases from J, with 12 bases in between.

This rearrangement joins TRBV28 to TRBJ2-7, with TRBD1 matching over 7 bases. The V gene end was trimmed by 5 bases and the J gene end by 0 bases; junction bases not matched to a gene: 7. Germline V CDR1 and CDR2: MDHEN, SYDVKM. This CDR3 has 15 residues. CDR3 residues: CASSPGGDLSYEQYF. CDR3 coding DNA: TGTGCCAGCAGTCCAGGGGGTGACCTCTCCTACGAGCAGTACTTC.

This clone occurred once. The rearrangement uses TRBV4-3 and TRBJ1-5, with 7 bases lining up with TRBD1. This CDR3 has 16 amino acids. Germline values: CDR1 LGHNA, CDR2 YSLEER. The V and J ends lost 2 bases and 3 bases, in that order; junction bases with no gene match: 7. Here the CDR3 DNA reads TGCGCCAGCAGCCAATTTGTTGACAGGGACAATCAGCCCCAGCATTTT. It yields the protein CASSQFVDRDNQPQHF.

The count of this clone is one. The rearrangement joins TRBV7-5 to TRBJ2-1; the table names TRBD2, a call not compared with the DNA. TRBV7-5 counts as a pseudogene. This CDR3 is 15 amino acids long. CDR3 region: CARSFPSGAYNEQFF. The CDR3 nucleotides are TGTGCCAGAAGCTTCCCTAGCGGGGCCTACAATGAGCAGTTCTTC.

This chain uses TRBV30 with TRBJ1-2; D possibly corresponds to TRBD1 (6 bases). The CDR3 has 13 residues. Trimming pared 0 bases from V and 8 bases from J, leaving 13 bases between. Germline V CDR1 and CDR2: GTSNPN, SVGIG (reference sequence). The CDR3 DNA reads TGTGCCTGGAGTGTATTAGGGGGAGGGGGCTACACCTTC. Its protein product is CAWSVLGGGGYTF.

The CDR3 loop reads CASSELGRNYGYTF. In DNA, the CDR3 is TGCGCCAGCAGTGAGTTGGGGAGGAACTATGGCTACACCTTC. This rearrangement joins TRBV10-2 to TRBJ1-2; no reliable D call. The germline CDR1 and CDR2 sequences are WSHSY and SAAADI. This CDR3 has 14 amino acids. V was trimmed by 1 base and J by 2 bases, leaving 8 bases between them.

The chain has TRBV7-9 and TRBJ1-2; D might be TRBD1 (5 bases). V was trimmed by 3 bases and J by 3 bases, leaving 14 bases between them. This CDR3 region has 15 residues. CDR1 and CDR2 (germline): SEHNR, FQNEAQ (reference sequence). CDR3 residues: CASSFEAGSDYGYTF. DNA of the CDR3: TGTGCCAGCAGCTTTGAGGCAGGGTCGGACTATGGCTACACCTTC.